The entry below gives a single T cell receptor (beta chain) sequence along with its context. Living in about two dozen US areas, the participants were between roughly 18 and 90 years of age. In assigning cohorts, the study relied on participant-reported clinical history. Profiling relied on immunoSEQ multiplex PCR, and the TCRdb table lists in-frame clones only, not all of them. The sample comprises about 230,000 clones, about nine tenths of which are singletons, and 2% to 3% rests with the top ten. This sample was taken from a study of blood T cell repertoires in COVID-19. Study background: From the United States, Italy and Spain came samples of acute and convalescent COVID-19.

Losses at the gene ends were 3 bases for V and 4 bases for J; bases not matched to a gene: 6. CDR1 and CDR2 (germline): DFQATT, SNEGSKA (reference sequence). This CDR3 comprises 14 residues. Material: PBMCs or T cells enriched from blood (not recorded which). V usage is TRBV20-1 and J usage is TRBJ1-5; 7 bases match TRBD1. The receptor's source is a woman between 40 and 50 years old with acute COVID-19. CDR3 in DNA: TGCAGTGCTAGTGAGGGGGCTCGGAATCAGCCCCAGCATTTT. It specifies CSASEGARNQPQHF.